This entry is about one T cell receptor beta chain. Germline loops: CDR1 SNHLY, CDR2 FYNNEI. The CDR3 is made up of 14 amino acids. Unmatched junction bases numbered 6, after V lost 4 bases and J lost 5 bases. These data belong to a study of shared clonotypes between healthy human individuals. Generated by immunoSEQ multiplex PCR, the TCRdb table keeps only in-frame clones and is missing some. The table shows a few million clones, with approximately 94% occurring only once. The origin of this receptor is a young man in good health. This chain links TRBV2 with TRBJ2-5, with 8 bases that match TRBD1. Sequencing input: naive CD4+ T cells sorted from blood. Described subset: CD45RA+ positively selected. CDR3 DNA sequence: TGTGCCAGCAGTGTCGAGACAGGGGCGGAGACCCAGTACTTC. Residues: CASSVETGAETQYF.